This TCR beta chain originates from a study of blood T cell repertoires in COVID-19. About the research overall: The United States, Italy and Spain supplied acute and convalescent COVID-19 samples.

Profiling relied on immunoSEQ multiplex PCR, and the TCRdb table lists in-frame clones only, not all of them. The sample shows more than 200,000 clones, around four fifths of them seen only once. The V end was cut by 7 bases, the J end by 2 bases, with 12 bases between. This CDR3 is built from 14 residues. CDR1 and CDR2 (germline): SGHTA, FQGTGA. This chain connects TRBV7-3 to TRBJ2-1; D possibly corresponds to TRBD2 (5 bases). Sequencing was performed on peripheral blood. This sequence was found in a man in his sixties with acute or convalescent COVID-19. The CDR3 loop reads CASKRGDTYNEQFF. The CDR3 bases are TGTGCCAGCAAACGGGGTGACACCTACAATGAGCAGTTCTTC.